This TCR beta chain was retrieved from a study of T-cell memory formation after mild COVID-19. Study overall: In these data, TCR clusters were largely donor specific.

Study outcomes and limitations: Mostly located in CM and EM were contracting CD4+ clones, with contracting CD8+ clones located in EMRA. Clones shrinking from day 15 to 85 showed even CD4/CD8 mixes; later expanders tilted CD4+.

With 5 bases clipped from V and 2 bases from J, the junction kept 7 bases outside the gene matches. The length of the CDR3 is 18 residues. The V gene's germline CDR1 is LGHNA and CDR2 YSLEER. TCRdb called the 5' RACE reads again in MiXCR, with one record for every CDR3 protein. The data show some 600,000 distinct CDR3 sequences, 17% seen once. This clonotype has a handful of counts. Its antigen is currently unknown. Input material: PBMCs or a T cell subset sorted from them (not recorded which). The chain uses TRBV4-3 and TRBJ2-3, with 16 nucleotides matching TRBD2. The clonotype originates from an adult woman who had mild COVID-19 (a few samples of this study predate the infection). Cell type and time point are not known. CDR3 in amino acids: CASSKGGLAGGFTDTQYF. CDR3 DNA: TGCGCCAGCAGCAAAGGGGGACTAGCGGGAGGGTTCACAGATACGCAGTATTTT.